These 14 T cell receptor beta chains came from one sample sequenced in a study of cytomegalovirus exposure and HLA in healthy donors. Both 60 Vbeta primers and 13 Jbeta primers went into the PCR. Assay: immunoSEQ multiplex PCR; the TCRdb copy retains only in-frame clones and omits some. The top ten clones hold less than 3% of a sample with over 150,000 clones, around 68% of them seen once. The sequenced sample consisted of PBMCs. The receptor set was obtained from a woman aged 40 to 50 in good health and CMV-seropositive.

CDR3: CASSLDGRGTDTQYF. The CDR3 nucleotides read TGTGCCAGCAGCTTGGACGGGAGAGGGACAGATACGCAGTATTTT. The chain recombines TRBV13 with TRBJ2-3; D is perhaps TRBD2 (6 bases). The V and J ends lost 3 bases and 3 bases respectively, with 13 bases between them. This CDR3 is 15 amino acids long. CDR1 is PRHDT and CDR2 is FYEKMQ in the germline V gene (reference sequence).

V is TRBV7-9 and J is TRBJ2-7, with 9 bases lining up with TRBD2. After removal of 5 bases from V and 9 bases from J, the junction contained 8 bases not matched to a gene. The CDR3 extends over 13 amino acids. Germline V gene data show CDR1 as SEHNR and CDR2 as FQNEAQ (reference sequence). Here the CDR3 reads CASSPRGGVGQYF. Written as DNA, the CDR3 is TGTGCCAGCAGCCCGCGGGGGGGTGTGGGGCAGTACTTC.

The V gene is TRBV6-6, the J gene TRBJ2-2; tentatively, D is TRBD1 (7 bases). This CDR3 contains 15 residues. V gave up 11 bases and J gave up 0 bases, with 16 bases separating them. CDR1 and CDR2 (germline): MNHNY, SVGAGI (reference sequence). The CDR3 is CAARQGGPNTGELFF. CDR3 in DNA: TGTGCCGCACGGCAGGGGGGTCCGAACACCGGGGAGCTGTTTTTT.

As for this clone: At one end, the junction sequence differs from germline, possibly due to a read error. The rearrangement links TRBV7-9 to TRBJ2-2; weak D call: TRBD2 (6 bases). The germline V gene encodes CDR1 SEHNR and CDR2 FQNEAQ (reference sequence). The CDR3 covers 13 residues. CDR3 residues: CSSSLWGVRELFF. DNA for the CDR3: TGTTCCAGCAGCTTATGGGGGGTGCGGGAGCTGTTTTTT. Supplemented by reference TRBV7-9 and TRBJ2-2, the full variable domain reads DTGVSQNPRHKITKRGQNVTFRCDPISEHNRLYWYRQTLGQGPEFLTYFQNEAQLEKSRLLSDRFSAERPKGSFSTLEIQRTEQGDSAMYLCSSSLWGVRELFFGEGSRLTVL.

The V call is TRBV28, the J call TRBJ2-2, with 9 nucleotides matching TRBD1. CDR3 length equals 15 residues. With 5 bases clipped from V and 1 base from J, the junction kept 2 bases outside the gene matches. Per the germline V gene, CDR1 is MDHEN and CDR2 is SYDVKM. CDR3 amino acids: CASSTGQGNTGELFF. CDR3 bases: TGTGCCAGCAGTACGGGACAGGGGAACACCGGGGAGCTGTTTTTT.

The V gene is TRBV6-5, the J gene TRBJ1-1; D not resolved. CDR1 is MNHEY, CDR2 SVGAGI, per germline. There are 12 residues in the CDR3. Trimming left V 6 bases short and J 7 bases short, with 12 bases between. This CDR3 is CASRAGYGEAFF. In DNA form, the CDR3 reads TGTGCCAGCAGAGCGGGTTACGGTGAAGCTTTCTTT.

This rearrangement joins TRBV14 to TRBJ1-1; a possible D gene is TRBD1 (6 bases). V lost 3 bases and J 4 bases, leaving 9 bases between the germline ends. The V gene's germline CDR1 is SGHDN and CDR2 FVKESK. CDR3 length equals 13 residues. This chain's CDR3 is CASSQDSFTEAFF. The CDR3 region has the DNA TGTGCCAGCAGCCAGGACAGCTTCACTGAAGCTTTCTTT.

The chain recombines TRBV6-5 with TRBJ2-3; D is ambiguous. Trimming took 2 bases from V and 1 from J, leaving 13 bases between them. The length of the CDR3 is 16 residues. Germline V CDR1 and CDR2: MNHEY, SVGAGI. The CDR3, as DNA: TGTGCCAGCAGTTACGGGCCAGCAGAACGCACAGATACGCAGTATTTT. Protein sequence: CASSYGPAERTDTQYF.

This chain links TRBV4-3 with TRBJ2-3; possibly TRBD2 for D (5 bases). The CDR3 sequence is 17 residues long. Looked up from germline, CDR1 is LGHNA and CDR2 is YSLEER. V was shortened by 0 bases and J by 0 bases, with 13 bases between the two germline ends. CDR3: CASSQDLRETSTDTQYF. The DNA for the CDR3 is TGCGCCAGCAGCCAAGATTTGAGGGAAACTAGCACAGATACGCAGTATTTT.

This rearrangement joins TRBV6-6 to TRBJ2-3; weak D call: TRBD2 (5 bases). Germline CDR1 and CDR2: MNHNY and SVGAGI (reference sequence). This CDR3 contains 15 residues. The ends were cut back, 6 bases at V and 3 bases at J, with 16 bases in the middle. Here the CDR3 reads CASRPQFRGTDTQYF. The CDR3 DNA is TGTGCCAGCAGACCTCAGTTCCGAGGGACAGATACGCAGTATTTT.

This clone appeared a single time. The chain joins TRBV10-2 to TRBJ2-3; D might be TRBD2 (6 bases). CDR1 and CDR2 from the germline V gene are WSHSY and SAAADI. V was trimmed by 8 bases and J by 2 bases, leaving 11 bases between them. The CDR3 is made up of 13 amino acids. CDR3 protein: CASQGTYTDTQYF. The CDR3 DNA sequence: TGCGCCAGCCAAGGGACTTACACAGATACGCAGTATTTT.

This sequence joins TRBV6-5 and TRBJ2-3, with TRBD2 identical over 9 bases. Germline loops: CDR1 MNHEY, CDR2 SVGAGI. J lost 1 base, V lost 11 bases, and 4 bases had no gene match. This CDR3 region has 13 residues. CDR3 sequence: CAGERGGTDTQYF. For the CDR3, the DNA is TGTGCCGGAGAGCGGGGGGGCACAGATACGCAGTATTTT.

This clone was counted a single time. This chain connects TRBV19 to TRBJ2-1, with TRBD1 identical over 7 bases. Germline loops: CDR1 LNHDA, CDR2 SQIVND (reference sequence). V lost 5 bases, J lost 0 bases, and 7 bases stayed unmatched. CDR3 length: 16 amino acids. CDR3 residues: CASSHRGGPSYNEQFF. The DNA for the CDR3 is TGTGCCAGTAGTCACAGGGGCGGACCCTCCTACAATGAGCAGTTCTTC.

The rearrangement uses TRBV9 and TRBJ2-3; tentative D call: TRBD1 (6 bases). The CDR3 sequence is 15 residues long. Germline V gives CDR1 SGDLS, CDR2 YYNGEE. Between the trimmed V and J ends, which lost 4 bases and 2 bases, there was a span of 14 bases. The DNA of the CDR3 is TGTGCCAGCAGCTCCACAGGGTATTTCACAGATACGCAGTATTTT. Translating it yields CASSSTGYFTDTQYF.